The rows below give T cell receptor beta chains drawn from one sample of a study of blood T cell repertoires in COVID-19. Only in-frame clones appear in the TCRdb table, and some are missing; sequencing was by immunoSEQ multiplex PCR. The repertoire has just over 200,000 clones, approximately 90% of them found once; the top ten carry about 6%. Sample: peripheral blood. Every receptor here comes from a man aged 80 or over with acute or convalescent COVID-19. Each CDR3 is given with its conserved first and last residue. A D gene is named only where the DNA matches it firmly. Clone size, where shown, is once, few, many, or a class for clones that have expanded.

J gene: TRBJ2-5
V gene: TRBV10-1
D gene: NA
clone size: NA
CDR3 DNA: TGCGCCAGCAGTGACCCAGGGGACCAAGAGACCCAGTACTTC
CDR3 protein: CASSDPGDQETQYF

J gene: TRBJ2-5
V gene: TRBV2
D gene: TRBD2
clone size: NA
CDR3 DNA: TGTGCCAGCAGTCCACATAGCGGGAGCGGTGAGACCCAGTACTTC
CDR3 protein: CASSPHSGSGETQYF

J gene: TRBJ1-2
V gene: TRBV19
D gene: NA
clone size: NA
CDR3 DNA: TGTGCCAGTAGAACCTCGACAGGAGTGTATGGCTACACCTTC
CDR3 protein: CASRTSTGVYGYTF

J gene: TRBJ2-7
V gene: TRBV7-2
D gene: TRBD1
clone size: NA
CDR3 DNA: TGTGCCAGCAGGGGACAGGGGTCCTACGAGCAGTACTTC
CDR3 protein: CASRGQGSYEQYF

J gene: TRBJ1-1
V gene: TRBV7-5
D gene: NA
clone size: NA
CDR3 DNA: TGTGTCAGAAGCTGGATCGGGACAAGGAACACTGAAGCTTTCTTT
CDR3 protein: CVRSWIGTRNTEAFF

J gene: TRBJ2-1
V gene: TRBV7-9
D gene: NA
clone size: NA
CDR3 DNA: TGTGCCAGCAGCTTAGGTCCCCGAGCCTACAATGAGCAGTTCTTC
CDR3 protein: CASSLGPRAYNEQFF

J gene: TRBJ2-5
V gene: TRBV18
D gene: NA
clone size: NA
CDR3 DNA: TGTGCCAGCTCACCAGTGACAGGCCAAGAGACCCAGTACTTC
CDR3 protein: CASSPVTGQETQYF

J gene: TRBJ1-2
V gene: TRBV28
D gene: TRBD1
clone size: NA
CDR3 DNA: TGTGCCAGCAGCCGAACATCCGGGACAGCAAACTATGGCTACACCTTC
CDR3 protein: CASSRTSGTANYGYTF

J gene: TRBJ1-2
V gene: TRBV7-9
D gene: NA
clone size: NA
CDR3 DNA: TGTGCCAGCAGCAAGGCGGACAGAGGGGGCTATGGCTACACCTTC
CDR3 protein: CASSKADRGGYGYTF

J gene: TRBJ1-5
V gene: TRBV6-6
D gene: NA
clone size: few
CDR3 DNA: TGTGCCAGCAGTTACGGGACAAATCCCACAAGGGCCCAGCATTTT
CDR3 protein: CASSYGTNPTRAQHF

J gene: TRBJ2-1
V gene: TRBV18
D gene: TRBD2
clone size: NA
CDR3 DNA: TGTGCCAGCTCACCACCGAACATGGGGAGAACTAGCGGGATTGTGGAGCAGTTCTTC
CDR3 protein: CASSPPNMGRTSGIVEQFF

J gene: TRBJ1-3
V gene: TRBV30
D gene: NA
clone size: few
CDR3 DNA: TGTGCCTGGAGTAACAGGGCCACCTCTGGAAACACCATATATTTT
CDR3 protein: CAWSNRATSGNTIYF

J gene: TRBJ1-2
V gene: TRBV27
D gene: TRBD1
clone size: NA
CDR3 DNA: TGTGCCAGCAGTCCCGACAGGGGTTATGGCTACACCTTC
CDR3 protein: CASSPDRGYGYTF

J gene: TRBJ1-5
V gene: TRBV29-1
D gene: NA
clone size: NA
CDR3 DNA: TGCAGCGTTGTGCAGGGCTTTAGCAATCAGCCCCAGCATTTT
CDR3 protein: CSVVQGFSNQPQHF

J gene: TRBJ2-4
V gene: TRBV21-1
D gene: NA
clone size: NA
CDR3 DNA: TGTGCCAGCAGCAAACGGTCAAAAACGGGACTAGCCCGGCCCCTACCTACCAAAAACATTCAGTACTTC
CDR3 protein: CASSKRSKTGLARPLPTKNIQYF

J gene: TRBJ1-1
V gene: TRBV6-4
D gene: NA
clone size: NA
CDR3 DNA: TGTGCAAGTTCCCCGGGTACTAACACTGAAGCTTTCTTT
CDR3 protein: CASSPGTNTEAFF

J gene: TRBJ2-3
V gene: TRBV19
D gene: NA
clone size: NA
CDR3 DNA: TGTGCCAGTAGTATCTTACAGGCGAGCACAGATACGCAGTATTTT
CDR3 protein: CASSILQASTDTQYF

J gene: TRBJ1-4
V gene: TRBV6-5
D gene: TRBD1
clone size: once
CDR3 DNA: TGTGCCAGCAGTACCGGGACAGGGAGAGAAAAACTGTTTTTT
CDR3 protein: CASSTGTGREKLFF

J gene: TRBJ1-2
V gene: TRBV6-5
D gene: NA
clone size: once
CDR3 DNA: TGTGCCAGCAGTTACCGAGCTAACTATGGCTACACCTTC
CDR3 protein: CASSYRANYGYTF

J gene: TRBJ2-1
V gene: TRBV3-1/TRBV3-2
D gene: TRBD2
clone size: NA
CDR3 DNA: TGTGCCAGCAGCCACGCTAGCGGGAATCGCAATGAGCAGTTCTTC
CDR3 protein: CASSHASGNRNEQFF

J gene: TRBJ2-3
V gene: TRBV27
D gene: TRBD2
clone size: NA
CDR3 DNA: TGTGCCAGCCTCAATCTAGCGGGTCGCACAGATACGCAGTATTTT
CDR3 protein: CASLNLAGRTDTQYF

J gene: TRBJ2-5
V gene: TRBV5-4
D gene: TRBD2
clone size: NA
CDR3 DNA: TGTGCCAGCAGCTTGACTAGCGGGACTCAAGAGACCCAGTACTTC
CDR3 protein: CASSLTSGTQETQYF

J gene: TRBJ2-6
V gene: TRBV6-1
D gene: NA
clone size: once
CDR3 DNA: TGTGCCAGCAGTGACGGGGGCTCTGGGGCCAACGTCCTGACTTTC
CDR3 protein: CASSDGGSGANVLTF

J gene: TRBJ2-7
V gene: TRBV7-2
D gene: TRBD2
clone size: NA
CDR3 DNA: TGTGCCAGCAGCTTAGGAGGACTAGCGGTCGACGAGCAGTACTTC
CDR3 protein: CASSLGGLAVDEQYF

J gene: TRBJ2-1
V gene: TRBV4-3
D gene: TRBD2
clone size: NA
CDR3 DNA: TGCGCCAGCAGCATGCGGACTAGCGGGGACAATGAGCAGTTCTTC
CDR3 protein: CASSMRTSGDNEQFF

J gene: TRBJ1-4
V gene: TRBV18
D gene: TRBD1
clone size: NA
CDR3 DNA: TGTGCCAGCTCAGCCGACAGGGTCTATGAAAAACTGTTTTTT
CDR3 protein: CASSADRVYEKLFF

J gene: TRBJ1-2
V gene: TRBV28
D gene: TRBD1
clone size: NA
CDR3 DNA: TGTGCCAGCAGCCGGACAGGAATTAACTATGGCTACACCTTC
CDR3 protein: CASSRTGINYGYTF

J gene: TRBJ1-2
V gene: TRBV30
D gene: NA
clone size: NA
CDR3 DNA: TGTGCCTGGAGTGTGGGCAGGACATTTGAAGGCTACACCTTC
CDR3 protein: CAWSVGRTFEGYTF

J gene: TRBJ1-4
V gene: TRBV5-1
D gene: NA
clone size: NA
CDR3 DNA: TGCGCCAGCAGCTTGGGTGGTGTGAGGGGGGAAAAACTGTTTTTT
CDR3 protein: CASSLGGVRGEKLFF

J gene: TRBJ1-6
V gene: TRBV7-9
D gene: NA
clone size: NA
CDR3 DNA: TGTGCCAGCAGCTTATCCATCGGAGCGGGAAATTCACCCCTCCACTTT
CDR3 protein: CASSLSIGAGNSPLHF

J gene: TRBJ2-3
V gene: TRBV18
D gene: TRBD2
clone size: NA
CDR3 DNA: TGTGCCAGCTCAGTCTCTAGCGGGAGGGCCGTAGATACGCAGTATTTT
CDR3 protein: CASSVSSGRAVDTQYF

J gene: TRBJ2-7
V gene: TRBV10-2
D gene: TRBD2
clone size: NA
CDR3 DNA: TGCGCCAGCAGTGACTCGGGACTAGCGGGAGTCCTCTACGAGCAGTACTTC
CDR3 protein: CASSDSGLAGVLYEQYF

J gene: TRBJ2-2
V gene: TRBV12-5
D gene: TRBD1
clone size: NA
CDR3 DNA: TGTGCTAGTGGTCGGACTTTGGGCCCTTTACAGGGGGCCGGGGAGCTGTTTTTT
CDR3 protein: CASGRTLGPLQGAGELFF

J gene: TRBJ1-2
V gene: TRBV20-1
D gene: NA
clone size: NA
CDR3 DNA: TGCAGTGCTAGTCTCGCAGGACTCGCTAACTATGGCTACACCTTC
CDR3 protein: CSASLAGLANYGYTF

J gene: TRBJ1-5
V gene: TRBV15
D gene: NA
clone size: NA
CDR3 DNA: TGTGCCACCAGCAGAGCAGGGGTGGGGGATCAGCCCCAGCATTTT
CDR3 protein: CATSRAGVGDQPQHF